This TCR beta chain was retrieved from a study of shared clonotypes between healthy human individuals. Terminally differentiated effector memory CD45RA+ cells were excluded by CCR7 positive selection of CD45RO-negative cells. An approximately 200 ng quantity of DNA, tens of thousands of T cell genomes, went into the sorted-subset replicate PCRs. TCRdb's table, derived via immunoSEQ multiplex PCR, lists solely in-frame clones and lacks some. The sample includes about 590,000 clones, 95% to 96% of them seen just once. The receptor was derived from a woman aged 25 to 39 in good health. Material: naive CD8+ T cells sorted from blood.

As DNA, the CDR3 is TGCAGCGTTGAAGTTAGACAGGGGGGCTCCTACGAGCAGTACTTC. Protein: CSVEVRQGGSYEQYF. V usage is TRBV29-1 and J usage is TRBJ2-7, with 9 bases aligning to TRBD1. CDR1 is SQVTM and CDR2 is ANQGSEA in the germline V gene. The CDR3 sequence is 15 residues long. The V gene end was trimmed by 1 base and the J gene end by 0 bases; junction bases not matched to a gene: 4.